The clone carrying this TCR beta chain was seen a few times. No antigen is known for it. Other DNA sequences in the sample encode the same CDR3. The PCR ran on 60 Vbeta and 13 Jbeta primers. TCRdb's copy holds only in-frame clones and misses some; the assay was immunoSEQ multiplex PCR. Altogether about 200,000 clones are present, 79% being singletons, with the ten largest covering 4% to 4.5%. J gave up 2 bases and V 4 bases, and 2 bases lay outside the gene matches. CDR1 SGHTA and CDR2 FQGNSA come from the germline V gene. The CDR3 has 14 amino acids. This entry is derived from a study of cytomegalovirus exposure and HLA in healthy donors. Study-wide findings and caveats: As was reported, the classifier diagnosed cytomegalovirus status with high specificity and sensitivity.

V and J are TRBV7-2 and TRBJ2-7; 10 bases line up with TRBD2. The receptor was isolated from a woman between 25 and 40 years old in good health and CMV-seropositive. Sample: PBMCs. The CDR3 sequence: CASSSTSGPYEQYF. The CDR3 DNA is TGTGCCAGCAGCTCGACTAGCGGGCCCTACGAGCAGTACTTC.